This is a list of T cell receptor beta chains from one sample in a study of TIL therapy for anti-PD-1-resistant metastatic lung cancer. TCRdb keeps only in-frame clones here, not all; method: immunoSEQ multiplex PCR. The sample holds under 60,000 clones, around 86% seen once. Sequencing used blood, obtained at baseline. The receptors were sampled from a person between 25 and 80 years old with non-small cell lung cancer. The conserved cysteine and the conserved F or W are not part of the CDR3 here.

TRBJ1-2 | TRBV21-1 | ASSIVDSRFFYT
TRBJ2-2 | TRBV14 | ASSHRLNTGELF
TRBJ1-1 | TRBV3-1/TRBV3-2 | ASNLGMNTEAF
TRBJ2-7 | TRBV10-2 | ASSAGKGSEQY
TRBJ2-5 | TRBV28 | ASRGTQETQY
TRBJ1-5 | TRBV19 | ASNPSTGLSNQPQH
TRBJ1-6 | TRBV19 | ASNYGQAGNSPLH
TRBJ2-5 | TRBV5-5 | ASSLSPLAEETQY
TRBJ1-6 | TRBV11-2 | ASSFTISADSPLH
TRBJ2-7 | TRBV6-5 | ASSYGFGGEQY
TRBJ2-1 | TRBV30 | AWSSGISYNEQF
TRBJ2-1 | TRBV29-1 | SAPSVGPGAEQF
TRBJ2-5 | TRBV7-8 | ASSFLKGGETQY
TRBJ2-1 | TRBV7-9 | ASSILAGGPVF
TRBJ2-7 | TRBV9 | ASSPGTSGSLYEQY